The clone carrying this T cell receptor (beta chain) came up many times. The starting material, 2 million PBMCs stored at -80 C, gave rise to the unsorted libraries. This specimen belongs to a study of neurological immune-mediated disorders. Study information: Relapsing-remitting disease was seen in about nine tenths of the roughly 34 multiple sclerosis patients, and secondary progressive disease was seen in 3.

J gave up 9 bases and V 5 bases, and 11 bases lay outside the gene matches. The CDR3 has 15 residues. Germline CDR1 and CDR2: DFQATT and SNEGSKA (reference sequence). TCRdb ran MiXCR on the 5' RACE reads and lists one entry per CDR3 protein. The sample shows 85,000 to 100,000 distinct CDR3 sequences, roughly 3.5% of them seen only once. The receptor was isolated from a woman under 30 with multiple sclerosis. The chain uses TRBV20-1 and TRBJ2-1, with 12 nucleotides matching TRBD1. Sample: PBMCs. The chain's CDR3 is CSADVPGQGAAEQFF. CDR3 bases: TGCAGTGCTGACGTCCCGGGACAGGGGGCGGCTGAGCAGTTCTTC.